Given below is one T cell receptor beta chain in context. Its antigen is unidentified. Data came from immunoSEQ multiplex PCR; TCRdb stores just in-frame clones and leaves some out. The table shows tens of thousands of clones, with around 97% occurring only once. This specimen comes from a study of siplizumab effects on memory and regulatory T cells. Study results and limitations: There appeared to be greater diversity in naive T cells than in memory cells, and naive T cells seemed major contributors to the alloresponse. Tregs that proliferated in siplizumab cultures did not have their suppressive function confirmed. Alloreactive sequences from unstimulated CD4+ memory cells fell significantly with siplizumab.

The CDR3 runs 16 residues. V was pared by 5 bases and J by 1 base, with 19 bases between. Per germline, CDR1 SGHDT and CDR2 YYEEEE. The gene calls are TRBV5-6 and TRBJ2-7; tentative D call: TRBD2 (6 bases). Material: naive CD4+ T cells sorted from blood. The origin of this receptor is a human donor in good health. DNA of the CDR3: TGTGCCAGCAGTCCCTTGATGGAGGGGATGTCCTACGAGCAGTACTTC. Amino acid sequence: CASSPLMEGMSYEQYF.